The 27 T cell receptor beta chains listed next were all sequenced from one sample in a study of blood T cell repertoires in COVID-19. Clones were read by immunoSEQ multiplex PCR, and TCRdb kept only the in-frame ones, dropping some. The data show roughly 120,000 clones, 75% to 80% seen once. Sequenced sample: peripheral blood. All receptors derive from a human donor in a cohort sampled during active COVID-19.

The chain carries TRBV19 and TRBJ1-2, with 9 bases lining up with TRBD1. Per the germline V gene, CDR1 is LNHDA and CDR2 is SQIVND (reference sequence). The trim removed 5 bases at V and 2 bases at J, leaving 9 bases unmatched. CDR3 length: 16 residues. CDR3 DNA sequence: TGTGCCAGTAGTGGGTCGAGAGGGACAGGGAACTATGGCTACACCTTC. Translation gives CASSGSRGTGNYGYTF.

The sample holds a few counts of this clone. The gene calls are TRBV7-2 and TRBJ2-5; D gene unclear. The CDR3 runs 12 residues. The V end was cut by 5 bases, the J end by 5 bases, with 9 bases between. Per the germline V gene, CDR1 is SGHTA and CDR2 is FQGNSA. The CDR3 here is CASSLYGETQYF. The CDR3 DNA follows: TGTGCCAGCAGCCTCTACGGGGAGACCCAGTACTTC.

V usage is TRBV14 and J usage is TRBJ2-7; TRBD2 agrees at 7 bases. The CDR3 is 14 amino acids. The V and J ends lost 4 bases and 1 base, in that order; junction bases with no gene match: 4. Germline V lookup: CDR1 SGHDN, CDR2 FVKESK. This CDR3 reads CASSPTSVSYEQYF. The CDR3 DNA follows: TGTGCCAGCAGCCCTACTAGCGTATCCTACGAGCAGTACTTC.

This chain joins TRBV6-6 and TRBJ1-1, with 7 bases identical to TRBD1. V lost 6 bases, J lost 1 base, and 5 bases stayed unmatched. The CDR3 extends over 14 amino acids. Germline values: CDR1 MNHNY, CDR2 SVGAGI (reference sequence). The CDR3 is CASSPRQGNTEAFF. CDR3 coding DNA: TGTGCCAGCAGCCCCAGACAGGGGAACACTGAAGCTTTCTTT.

V usage is TRBV4-1 and J usage is TRBJ2-6; D gene unclear. The V end was cut by 0 bases, the J end by 1 base, with 4 bases between. CDR1 is MGHRA and CDR2 is YSYEKL in the germline V gene. This CDR3 region has 15 residues. The CDR3 spells CASSQDGSGANVLTF. The CDR3 DNA reads as TGCGCCAGCAGCCAAGACGGGTCTGGGGCCAACGTCCTGACTTTC.

This clone was picked up a small number of times. The chain joins TRBV19 to TRBJ2-7, with 7 bases aligning to TRBD1. Germline V gene sequence: CDR1 LNHDA, CDR2 SQIVND (reference sequence). The CDR3 is 15 amino acids. V lost 2 bases, J lost 0 bases, and 4 bases stayed unmatched. The CDR3 bases are TGTGCCAGTAGTATACGAGGGGACAGCTCCTACGAGCAGTACTTC. Protein product: CASSIRGDSSYEQYF.

The DNA of the CDR3 is TGTGCCACCAGTGATTTTGGGCAGGGTGCAACTAATGAAAAACTGTTTTTT. Translation gives CATSDFGQGATNEKLFF. The V and J genes are TRBV24-1 and TRBJ1-4, with D possibly matching TRBD1 (5 bases). The CDR3 spans 17 residues. Per the germline V gene, CDR1 is KGHDR and CDR2 is SFDVKD. V was cut by 1 base and J by 0 bases, with 11 bases left in between.

This clone was observed a single time. The V and J genes are TRBV5-4 and TRBJ1-1; the match to TRBD1 covers 10 bases. V dropped 7 bases and J dropped 4; count of bases not matched to a gene: 4. CDR1 and CDR2 (germline): SGHNT, YYREEE (reference sequence). The CDR3 covers 13 residues. The CDR3 region is CASLGQGFTEAFF. CDR3 nucleotides: TGTGCCAGCCTGGGACAGGGGTTCACTGAAGCTTTCTTT.

V gene TRBV3-1 (or the pseudogene TRBV3-2) combines with J gene TRBJ2-7, with D possibly being TRBD1 (5 bases). CDR1 and CDR2 from the germline V gene are LGHDT and YNNKEL (reference sequence). The CDR3 runs 13 residues. Trimming took 1 base from V and 6 from J, leaving 10 bases between them. The CDR3 spells CASSQGRGFEQYF. In DNA form, the CDR3 reads TGTGCCAGCAGCCAAGGAAGGGGATTCGAGCAGTACTTC.

This clone was counted only a few times. The J gene is TRBJ2-1, the V gene TRBV6-5; 12 nucleotides line up with TRBD1. Trimming took 9 bases from V and 6 from J; bases not matched to a gene: 9. Per the germline V gene, CDR1 is MNHEY and CDR2 is SVGAGI. This CDR3 comprises 15 residues. The DNA of the CDR3 is TGTGCCAGTGAGCTGGGACAGGGGGCGATCAATGAGCAGTTCTTC. Its translation: CASELGQGAINEQFF.

This chain uses TRBV3-1 (or the pseudogene TRBV3-2) with TRBJ1-2, with 7 bases lining up with TRBD1. Germline V CDR1 and CDR2: LGHDT, YNNKEL (reference sequence). This CDR3 contains 13 residues. Trimming removed 4 bases from V and 8 bases from J; junction bases left unmatched: 7. CDR3 protein: CASSPGQDWGYTF. The DNA for the CDR3 is TGTGCCAGCAGCCCTGGACAGGATTGGGGCTACACCTTC.

The J gene is TRBJ2-7, the V gene TRBV6-6, with TRBD1 identical over 7 bases. The length of the CDR3 is 13 residues. V was clipped by 7 bases and J by 3 bases; unmatched bases: 6. Germline assignment: CDR1 MNHNY and CDR2 SVGAGI (reference sequence). The CDR3 DNA follows: TGTGCCAGCACCCTGGGACAGTACTACGAGCAGTACTTC. This sequence encodes CASTLGQYYEQYF.

V and J are TRBV5-6 and TRBJ1-2; unclear D gene. Looked up from germline, CDR1 is SGHDT and CDR2 is YYEEEE. Trimming took 4 bases from V and 0 from J, leaving 16 bases between them. The CDR3 consists of 16 residues. The CDR3 spells CASSPPSPNPNYGYTF. In nucleotides, the CDR3 is TGTGCCAGCAGCCCGCCCAGTCCCAACCCTAACTATGGCTACACCTTC.

This rearrangement joins TRBV4-1 to TRBJ2-7, with D maybe TRBD2 (5 bases). Germline CDR1 and CDR2: MGHRA and YSYEKL. V was shortened by 1 base and J by 0 bases, with 16 bases between the two germline ends. The CDR3 totals 17 residues. CDR3 sequence: CASSQGPQADSSYEQYF. CDR3 nucleotides: TGCGCCAGCAGCCAAGGACCACAAGCGGATTCCTCCTACGAGCAGTACTTC.

This clone was observed a handful of times. J is TRBJ1-6 and V is TRBV6-6, with D perhaps matching TRBD1 (6 bases). CDR1 and CDR2 (germline): MNHNY, SVGAGI (reference sequence). The CDR3 has 14 residues. The V and J ends lost 0 bases and 8 bases respectively, with 8 bases between them. CDR3 DNA: TGTGCCAGCAGTTACTCCGGGACATATTCACCCCTCCACTTT. Encoded protein: CASSYSGTYSPLHF.

The gene calls are TRBV12-3 or TRBV12-4 and TRBJ2-4; 10 bases are shared with TRBD1. The CDR3 spans 13 residues. Trimming removed 5 bases from V and 15 bases from J; junction bases left unmatched: 10. CDR3 protein: CASSRDRGPLRYF. For the CDR3, the DNA is TGTGCCAGCAGTCGGGACAGGGGTCCTCTTCGGTACTTC.

The gene calls are TRBV5-1 and TRBJ2-7, with TRBD1 matching over 9 bases. This CDR3 is built from 16 residues. Germline assignment: CDR1 SGHRS and CDR2 YFSETQ. V was pared by 2 bases and J by 5 bases, with 11 bases of the junction left unmatched. Here the CDR3 reads CASSFLGTGSYHEQYF. CDR3 sequence (DNA): TGCGCCAGCAGCTTCCTCGGGACAGGGAGTTACCACGAGCAGTACTTC.

The V gene is TRBV28, the J gene TRBJ1-2, with 9 bases lining up with TRBD1. Germline values: CDR1 MDHEN, CDR2 SYDVKM. This CDR3 comprises 14 residues. J was trimmed by 3 bases and V by 2 bases; bases with no gene match: 1. This chain's CDR3 is CASSLGTGHYGYTF. CDR3 nucleotide sequence: TGTGCCAGCAGTTTAGGGACAGGGCACTATGGCTACACCTTC.

The genes are TRBV25-1 and TRBJ1-2, with TRBD1 identical over 8 bases. V gave up 2 bases and J gave up 0 bases; unmatched junction bases: 2. Germline-derived CDR1 and CDR2 are MGHDK and SYGVNS. The CDR3 spans 15 residues. The CDR3 DNA sequence: TGTGCCAGCAGTGAACGGGACAGGCCTAACTATGGCTACACCTTC. Protein: CASSERDRPNYGYTF.

This clone came up once. The chain couples TRBV30 to TRBJ1-1; no definite D call. The length of the CDR3 is 15 residues. Trimming took 1 base from V and 8 from J, leaving 20 bases between them. Per germline, CDR1 GTSNPN and CDR2 SVGIG (reference sequence). The CDR3 loop reads CAWSDPRREREEAFF. The CDR3 DNA follows: TGTGCCTGGAGTGACCCCCGAAGGGAGAGAGAGGAAGCTTTCTTT.

The chain is built from TRBV27 and TRBJ1-2; no definite D call. This CDR3 has 14 amino acids. The germline V gene has CDR1 MNHEY and CDR2 SMNVEV (reference sequence). Trimming left V 7 bases short and J 4 bases short, with 16 bases between. Written as DNA, the CDR3 is TGTGCCAGCATCCCTTCGACATTCGCCTATGGCTACACCTTC. This sequence encodes CASIPSTFAYGYTF.

The chain has TRBV4-1 and TRBJ1-3, with TRBD1 as a possible D gene (6 bases). Germline V lookup: CDR1 MGHRA, CDR2 YSYEKL. This CDR3 has 15 residues. V was shortened by 4 bases and J by 0 bases, with 10 bases between the two germline ends. CDR3 bases: TGCGCCAGCAGCCGGGGGACAATCTCTGGAAACACCATATATTTT. Translated: CASSRGTISGNTIYF.

The CDR3 region is CASSPGGSNYGYTF. Here the CDR3 DNA reads TGTGCCAGCAGTCCCGGCGGGTCGAACTATGGCTACACCTTC. J is TRBJ1-2 and V is TRBV27; D uncertain. Trimming stripped 5 bases from V and 2 bases from J, with 12 bases between. CDR3 size: 14 residues. CDR1 is MNHEY and CDR2 is SMNVEV in the germline V gene (reference sequence).

CDR3 sequence (DNA): TGTGCCAGCAGCCTTGGGACAGGTGGGGACACTGAAGCTTTCTTT. Translated, it gives CASSLGTGGDTEAFF. V is TRBV3-1 (or the pseudogene TRBV3-2) and J is TRBJ1-1; 8 bases match TRBD1. Germline trimming cut 4 bases from V and 3 bases from J; bases unmatched to any gene: 7. This CDR3 is 15 amino acids long. The V gene's germline CDR1 is LGHDT and CDR2 YNNKEL (reference sequence).

V and J are TRBV18 and TRBJ1-3; no clear D gene. Looked up from germline, CDR1 is KGHSH and CDR2 is LQKENI. V was cut by 2 bases and J by 0 bases, with 8 bases left in between. The CDR3 is made up of 15 amino acids. The CDR3, as DNA: TGTGCCAGCTCACCAGTCACAGACTCTGGAAACACCATATATTTT. Its protein product is CASSPVTDSGNTIYF.

Only a few counts were recorded for this clone. The V and J genes are TRBV5-1 and TRBJ1-2, with TRBD1 matching 7 bases. V lost 0 bases and J lost 2; bases outside the gene matches: 4. The CDR3 covers 15 residues. Germline assignment: CDR1 SGHRS and CDR2 YFSETQ. DNA of the CDR3: TGCGCCAGCAGCTTGGGTGGGACAGAGAACTATGGCTACACCTTC. It codes for CASSLGGTENYGYTF.

This sequence joins TRBV3-1 (or the pseudogene TRBV3-2) and TRBJ2-7; TRBD2 might be the D (6 bases). The germline gives CDR1 LGHDT, CDR2 YNNKEL (reference sequence). The CDR3 runs 17 residues. V lost 0 bases to trimming and J lost 5 bases, with 20 bases between them. CDR3 region: CASSQEITGTPFNEQYF. In DNA, the CDR3 is TGTGCCAGCAGCCAAGAGATTACCGGGACTCCATTCAACGAGCAGTACTTC.